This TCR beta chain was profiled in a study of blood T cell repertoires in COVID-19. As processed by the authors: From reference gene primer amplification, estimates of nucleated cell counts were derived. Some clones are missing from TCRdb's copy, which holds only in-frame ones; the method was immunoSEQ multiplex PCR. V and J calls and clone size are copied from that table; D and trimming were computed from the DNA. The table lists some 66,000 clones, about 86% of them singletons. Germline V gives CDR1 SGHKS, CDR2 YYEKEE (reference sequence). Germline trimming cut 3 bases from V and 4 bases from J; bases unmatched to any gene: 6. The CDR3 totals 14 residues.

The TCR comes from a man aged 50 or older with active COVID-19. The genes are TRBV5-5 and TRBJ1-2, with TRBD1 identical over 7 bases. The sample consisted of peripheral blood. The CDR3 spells CASSSRDSAYGYTF. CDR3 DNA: TGTGCCAGCAGCTCCCGGGACAGCGCCTATGGCTACACCTTC.